The present T cell receptor beta chain was sequenced within a study of shared clonotypes between healthy human individuals. Once extracted for a subset, genomic DNA was divided evenly among several immunoSEQ plates. The data were produced by immunoSEQ multiplex PCR, yet TCRdb's version contains in-frame clones alone and is incomplete. Of about 2,500,000 clones in the sample, roughly 92% were seen once. The CDR3 sequence is 16 residues long. From germline, CDR1 is SGHRS and CDR2 YFSETQ. V was cut by 0 bases and J by 7 bases, with 17 bases left in between. The rearrangement uses TRBV5-1 and TRBJ2-1, with D unclear. Sequencing was performed on naive CD4+ T cells sorted from blood. The subset was: CD45RA+ positively selected. This clonotype originated in a man aged 18 to 29 in good health. The CDR3 region is CASSLESATAYNEQFF. The CDR3 region has the DNA TGCGCCAGCAGCTTGGAGTCAGCCACCGCTTATAATGAGCAGTTCTTC.